The 13 T cell receptor beta chains listed next were all sequenced from one sample in a study of blood T cell repertoires in COVID-19. TCRdb's table, derived via immunoSEQ multiplex PCR, lists solely in-frame clones and lacks some. The top ten clones hold roughly 11% of a sample with about 98,000 clones, about 80% of them seen once. Specimen: peripheral blood. The origin of the receptors is a man in his 70s with active or convalescent COVID-19.

This clone came up once. The rearrangement joins TRBV7-6 to TRBJ1-2, with a tentative D call TRBD1 (6 bases). Germline assignment: CDR1 SGHVS and CDR2 FNYEAQ. This CDR3 is 17 amino acids long. V lost 5 bases to trimming and J lost 0 bases, with 19 bases between them. The CDR3 nucleotides read TGTGCCAGCAGCCCGCGGGGGGGGGCCGAATCTAACTATGGCTACACCTTC. Translated: CASSPRGGAESNYGYTF.

The chain combines TRBV19 with TRBJ1-3; 7 bases align to TRBD1. The CDR3 contains 14 residues. Trimming took 6 bases from V and 0 from J; bases not matched to a gene: 2. The germline CDR1 and CDR2 sequences are LNHDA and SQIVND (reference sequence). Here the CDR3 DNA reads TGTGCCAGTAGAGGGGGCGGCTCTGGAAACACCATATATTTT. This translates into CASRGGGSGNTIYF.

V is TRBV11-2 and J is TRBJ2-3; 9 bases align to TRBD2. Germline V gives CDR1 SGHAT, CDR2 FQNNGV. J gave up 2 bases and V 4 bases, and 10 bases lay outside the gene matches. CDR3 size: 17 residues. This chain's CDR3 is CASSYHTLAGTTDTQYF. CDR3 DNA sequence: TGTGCCAGCAGCTACCACACCCTAGCGGGGACCACAGATACGCAGTATTTT.

The chain couples TRBV4-2 to TRBJ2-3, with 9 bases lining up with TRBD1. Germline V gene data show CDR1 as LGHNA and CDR2 as YNFKEQ. The CDR3 covers 19 residues. The V gene end was trimmed by 3 bases and the J gene end by 4 bases; junction bases not matched to a gene: 17. The CDR3 nucleotides read TGTGCCAGCAGCCATCCTCCCCTGACAGGGGGTGAGAGGCCAGATACGCAGTATTTT. Its protein is CASSHPPLTGGERPDTQYF.

This chain links TRBV14 with TRBJ1-1; D is uncertain. V lost 4 bases and J 1 base, leaving 10 bases between the germline ends. This CDR3 contains 14 residues. In germline, CDR1 is SGHDN, CDR2 FVKESK. The CDR3 DNA follows: TGTGCCAGCAGCCGACGGAGACCGAACACTGAAGCTTTCTTT. It is translated as CASSRRRPNTEAFF.

The chain employs TRBV6-5 and TRBJ2-5; TRBD2 might be the D (5 bases). In germline, CDR1 is MNHEY, CDR2 SVGAGI. The CDR3 totals 13 residues. V was shortened by 6 bases and J by 5 bases, with 13 bases between the two germline ends. DNA for the CDR3: TGTGCCAGCAGCCCAACTAGGAGGGAGACCCAGTACTTC. Translation gives CASSPTRRETQYF.

This clone was counted ten times or more. The rearrangement links TRBV7-9 to TRBJ2-7, with TRBD2 identical over 8 bases. The V gene's germline CDR1 is SEHNR and CDR2 FQNEAQ (reference sequence). V gave up 3 bases and J gave up 6 bases; unmatched junction bases: 7. The CDR3 has 14 amino acids. The chain's CDR3 is CASSFRGGAPEQYF. Here the CDR3 DNA reads TGTGCCAGCAGCTTCCGGGGGGGCGCCCCCGAGCAGTACTTC.

The chain uses TRBV29-1 and TRBJ2-7; D perhaps matches TRBD1 (6 bases). V lost 5 bases and J lost 4, with 15 bases in between. Germline CDR1 and CDR2: SQVTM and ANQGSEA. The CDR3 is 13 amino acids. DNA for the CDR3: TGCAGCGTTCGAGCAGGGACACCTTACGAGCAGTACTTC. It translates to CSVRAGTPYEQYF.

The chain links TRBV7-2 to TRBJ2-5; 7 bases match TRBD1. Germline lookup yields CDR1 SGHTA and CDR2 FQGNSA. V shed 5 bases, J shed 5 bases, and the junction held 5 bases outside the gene matches. The length of the CDR3 is 13 residues. For the CDR3, the DNA is TGTGCCAGCAGCGTTAAGGGGGCTGAGACCCAGTACTTC. Protein: CASSVKGAETQYF.

The CDR3 sequence: CASGLSGGSRNQPQHF. The DNA for the CDR3 is TGTGCTAGTGGATTGAGCGGGGGCTCGCGCAATCAGCCCCAGCATTTT. The gene calls are TRBV12-5 and TRBJ1-5; perhaps TRBD1 as D (6 bases). Trimming took 6 bases from V and 2 from J, leaving 17 bases between them. Germline CDR1 LGHNT, CDR2 FRNRAP. This CDR3 is built from 16 residues.

V usage is TRBV3-1 (or the pseudogene TRBV3-2) and J usage is TRBJ2-1, with 9 positions matching TRBD2. Looked up from germline, CDR1 is LGHDT and CDR2 is YNNKEL (reference sequence). Losses at the gene ends were 2 bases for V and 7 bases for J; bases not matched to a gene: 3. The length of the CDR3 is 14 residues. The CDR3 loop is CASSQLAGLNEQFF. The CDR3 nucleotides are TGTGCCAGCAGCCAACTAGCGGGGCTTAATGAGCAGTTCTTC.

This clone was picked up a small number of times. This rearrangement joins TRBV7-2 to TRBJ1-3; maybe TRBD1 (5 bases). The germline V and J ends were trimmed by 0 bases and 3 bases, with 18 bases remaining between them. This CDR3 spans 18 amino acids. Germline lookup yields CDR1 SGHTA and CDR2 FQGNSA. DNA for the CDR3: TGTGCCAGCAGCTTAGCGATGTCTGCAGGGAAGTATGGAAACACCATATATTTT. This sequence encodes CASSLAMSAGKYGNTIYF.

This chain links TRBV19 with TRBJ1-1; D unclear. This CDR3 contains 14 residues. Germline assignment: CDR1 LNHDA and CDR2 SQIVND (reference sequence). V was cut by 3 bases and J by 3 bases, with 11 bases left in between. DNA for the CDR3: TGTGCCAGTAGTATTTCCGGGGTTTACACTGAAGCTTTCTTT. Encoded protein: CASSISGVYTEAFF.